The sequence of this TCR beta chain was determined in a study of Ad26.COV2.S vaccination and SARS-CoV-2 variants. Sequencing was performed with immunoSEQ multiplex PCR; in TCRdb, only in-frame clones are kept and a portion is missing. The table has 300,000 to 400,000 clones, just over 90% seen once. The material sequenced was peripheral blood, taken after recovery from COVID-19. The clonotype comes from a human donor who had recovered from COVID-19.

The CDR3 protein is CASSLQGGGQPQHF. In DNA form, the CDR3 reads TGTGCCAGCAGCTTACAAGGGGGCGGTCAGCCCCAGCATTTT. The chain couples TRBV7-9 to TRBJ1-5; 7 bases are a match to TRBD1. V lost 2 bases, J lost 6 bases, and 4 bases stayed unmatched. The CDR3 spans 14 residues. CDR1 SEHNR and CDR2 FQNEAQ come from the germline V gene (reference sequence).